These 5 T cell receptor beta chains share one sample of origin, sequenced in a study of shared clonotypes between healthy human individuals. Generated by immunoSEQ multiplex PCR, the TCRdb table keeps only in-frame clones and is missing some. The repertoire includes around 1.6 million clones, approximately 98% of them detected once, and around 0.47% sits in the top ten. Sequenced input: naive CD4+ T cells sorted from blood. Subset of the sample: CD45RA+ positively selected. Receptors were obtained from a man under 40 in good health.

The CDR3 region is CASSSPPGQKEGGGGYTF. The CDR3 region has the DNA TGTGCCAGCAGTTCCCCCCCCGGACAGAAGGAGGGTGGGGGTGGCTACACCTTC. The rearrangement uses TRBV28 and TRBJ1-2; D may be TRBD1 (6 bases). The CDR3 is 18 residues long. Germline CDR1 MDHEN, CDR2 SYDVKM. V lost 4 bases and J 7 bases, leaving 28 bases between the germline ends.

This clone was detected only once. The chain links TRBV19 to TRBJ2-1; 8 nucleotides line up with TRBD2. After removal of 4 bases from V and 8 bases from J, the junction contained 7 bases not matched to a gene. The CDR3 runs to 14 residues. Germline loops: CDR1 LNHDA, CDR2 SQIVND (reference sequence). The CDR3, as DNA: TGTGCCAGTAGTACTAGCGGGCTCATGGATGAGCAGTTCTTC. Protein: CASSTSGLMDEQFF.

This sequence joins TRBV18 and TRBJ2-2; possible D gene TRBD2, 6 bases. The CDR3 spans 16 residues. V lost 5 bases to trimming and J lost 4 bases, with 17 bases between them. The V gene's germline CDR1 is KGHSH and CDR2 LQKENI. CDR3 in amino acids: CASSAKLGGVTGELFF. The CDR3 region has the DNA TGTGCCAGCTCAGCGAAACTAGGAGGGGTCACCGGGGAGCTGTTTTTT. Full variable domain (remainder filled in from reference TRBV18 and TRBJ2-2): NAGVMQNPRHLVRRRGQEARLRCSPMKGHSHVYWYRQLPEEGLKFMVYLQKENIIDESGMPKERFSAEFPKEGPSILRIQQVVRGDSAAYFCASSAKLGGVTGELFFGEGSRLTVL.

The J gene is TRBJ2-7, the V gene TRBV2; weak D call: TRBD2 (5 bases). CDR3 length: 13 amino acids. With 4 bases removed from V and 9 bases from J, the gap between germline ends came to 16 bases. Germline assignment: CDR1 SNHLY and CDR2 FYNNEI. The CDR3 DNA sequence: TGTGCCAGCAGTGTTGGGAGCTTAATACCGCAGTACTTC. Protein: CASSVGSLIPQYF. The whole variable domain, filled in from reference TRBV2 and TRBJ2-7, reads EPEVTQTPSHQVTQMGQEVILRCVPISNHLYFYWYRQILGQKVEFLVSFYNNEISEKSEIFDDQFSVERPDGSNFTLKIRSTKLEDSAMYFCASSVGSLIPQYFGPGTRLTVT.

The gene calls are TRBV7-9 and TRBJ2-3, with TRBD1 matching 9 bases. CDR1 is SEHNR, CDR2 FQNEAQ, per germline (reference sequence). The CDR3 is 12 amino acids. The V gene end was trimmed by 3 bases and the J gene end by 9 bases; junction bases not matched to a gene: 1. The CDR3, as DNA: TGTGCCAGCAGCTTGACAGGGGGAACGCAGTATTTT. Translation: CASSLTGGTQYF.